A single sample gave rise to the 4 T cell receptor beta chains below, sequenced in a study of prognosis after radiotherapy for stage I lung cancer. The study amplified the TCR beta CDR3 region from genomic DNA. This amplification was carried out by two rounds of multiplex PCR. Individual primers that were specific to each TRBV and TRBJ gene served in first-round PCR. TCRdb called the multiplex PCR reads again in MiXCR, with one record for every CDR3 protein. The sample lists fewer than 35,000 distinct CDR3 sequences, 40% to 50% occurring once. Sequenced material: PBMCs, taken before or after stereotactic body radiation therapy (not recorded which). The source of these receptors is a donor over 45 with non-small cell lung cancer.

As regards this clonotype: This may come from a read error, since a much larger clone is one base off. The rearrangement links TRBV6-1 to TRBJ2-7; possibly TRBD2 for D (7 bases). The CDR3 extends over 14 amino acids. The germline V gene encodes CDR1 MNHNS and CDR2 SASEGT. The CDR3 loop reads CAGSQRGGLYDQYF. CDR3 DNA: TGTGCCGGCAGCCAAAGGGGGGGATTGTACGATCAGTACTTC.

This clonotype was picked up many times. This sequence joins TRBV12-3 or TRBV12-4 and TRBJ1-5; no clear D. V lost 3 bases, J lost 5 bases, and 5 bases lay in between. There are 12 residues in the CDR3. The CDR3 DNA is TGTGCCAGCAGTTTTCAATATCAGCCCCAGCATTTT. This codes for CASSFQYQPQHF.

This clonotype was recorded at least ten times. The chain couples TRBV5-6 to TRBJ1-3; D gene ambiguous. This CDR3 spans 14 amino acids. Trimming took 2 bases from V and 4 from J, leaving 10 bases between them. The germline CDR1 and CDR2 sequences are SGHDT and YYEEEE. CDR3 coding DNA: TGTGCCAGCAGCTTTAGAGGGCCGGGAAACACCATATATTTT. Amino acid sequence: CASSFRGPGNTIYF.

The chain employs TRBV20-1 and TRBJ1-2; weak D call: TRBD1 (5 bases). The CDR3 has 13 amino acids. The germline V gene encodes CDR1 DFQATT and CDR2 SNEGSKA (reference sequence). V was shortened by 5 bases and J by 3 bases, with 13 bases between the two germline ends. Written as DNA, the CDR3 is TGCAGTGCTCCGACGGGGACGGACTATGGCTACACCTTC. Amino acids: CSAPTGTDYGYTF.